The rows below give T cell receptor beta chains drawn from one sample of a study of siplizumab effects on memory and regulatory T cells. The data were produced by immunoSEQ multiplex PCR, yet TCRdb's version contains in-frame clones alone and is incomplete. This sample carries around 100,000 clones, about 94% of them seen once, and the ten largest clones take 1% to 1.5%. The specimen sequenced was non-Treg CD4+ T cells sorted from blood. The receptors come from a human donor in good health. Both conserved end residues are trimmed from each CDR3.

J gene | V gene | CDR3 protein
TRBJ2-1 | TRBV11-2 | ASSPTSGLNYNEQF
TRBJ2-3 | TRBV11-3 | ASSLGDPDTQY
TRBJ2-2 | TRBV7-9 | ASSLMGQGSGELF
TRBJ2-7 | TRBV5-1 | ASSLVAGGPGEQY
TRBJ2-5 | TRBV11-2 | ASSLVPGPETQY
TRBJ2-7 | TRBV5-1 | ASNDQGGGEQY
TRBJ2-3 | TRBV6-5 | ATRQIGSTDTQY
TRBJ2-7 | TRBV5-1 | ASSLREQY
TRBJ2-1 | TRBV7-9 | ASSSSGSAYNEQF
TRBJ1-2 | TRBV2 | ASSSPQESYGYT
TRBJ2-1 | TRBV9 | ASSVSGGNEQF
TRBJ1-1 | TRBV19 | ASSIDIQTEAF
TRBJ2-1 | TRBV11-2 | ASSSRGGFYNEQF
TRBJ2-7 | TRBV9 | ASSVGVAGGYEQY
TRBJ2-5 | TRBV7-2 | ASSLATTEETQY
TRBJ1-1 | TRBV7-9 | ASSLGYKFSRDTL
TRBJ2-1 | TRBV2 | ASSADRDVHEQF
TRBJ1-3 | TRBV2 | ASSVGSGSSGNTIY
TRBJ2-2 | TRBV15 | ATSKGLAGVHGELF
TRBJ2-5 | TRBV6-5 | ASSSPPETQY
TRBJ2-4 | TRBV11-2 | ASSHDRVSQY
TRBJ2-7 | TRBV7-9 | ASSSDRVYEQY
TRBJ2-1 | TRBV7-4 | ASSNATPASYNEQF
TRBJ2-5 | TRBV18 | ASSRQETQY
TRBJ2-3 | TRBV6-1 | ASSAEGGGGPTDTQY
TRBJ2-2 | TRBV5-1 | ASSPRQGNTGELF
TRBJ1-5 | TRBV19 | ASSILTGPQPQH
TRBJ2-1 | TRBV7-8 | ASSFLAGGPHNEQF
TRBJ2-3 | TRBV11-2 | ASSLRGGSTDTQY
TRBJ2-5 | TRBV11-2 | ASSLDSTDLLQETQY
TRBJ1-2 | TRBV2 | ASSESRERGYT
TRBJ1-4 | TRBV10-1 | ASSSGTPNEKLF
TRBJ2-7 | TRBV7-2 | ASSPERVGSYEQY